This TCR beta chain derives from a study of CD8 T cells in ankylosing spondylitis (dated by TCRdb to about 2017). Study-level background: The study profiled T cell receptor beta repertoires in healthy donors and ankylosing spondylitis patients to find disease-linked TCR variants. The full study cohort comprised around 23 ankylosing spondylitis patients and 110 or so healthy donors. Peripheral blood was sampled, and synovial fluid was additionally collected from ankylosing spondylitis patients. On the study overall, not on this receptor specifically: The disease-linked clones were reported to be significantly enriched in matched synovial fluid samples from ankylosing spondylitis patients. In peripheral blood, the disease-linked clones were found at relatively low frequencies and had a CD8+ phenotype. A TCR beta motif made up of several highly homologous amino acid variants appeared to be characteristic of blood from ankylosing spondylitis patients. Some motif variants had previously been reported in the synovial fluid and blood of reactive arthritis patients, which suggests shared mechanisms of disease initiation.

The sequencer listed for this sample is Illumina HiSeq 2500. TCR beta libraries were prepared by quantitative 5'-RACE with molecular barcodes. Processing in the source paper ran as follows. To identify disease-linked TCR variants, a new computational method was used, one built on a probabilistic model of VDJ rearrangement. Using fastp at Q25 and MiXCR, TCRdb reprocessed the public reads and kept productive beta chains. Under each unique CDR3 protein, matching rows form one entry showing the most common genes and DNA. TCRdb, not the authors, supplied the V and J calls. The sample table lists 650,000 to 800,000 distinct CDR3 sequences, roughly 19% of them with a count of one. Roughly a fifth of the sample goes to the ten largest clones. Germline trimming amounts to 5 bases on V and 9 bases on J, with 8 as the count of junction bases outside the gene matches. The CDR3 sequence holds 14 residues, the cysteine and phenylalanine included. Only the CDR3 portion is preserved as DNA: 42 bases, with reading frame beginning at the first base. The germline V gene (reference sequence) supplies CDR1 SEHNR and CDR2 FQNEAQ.

Turning to this clonotype: Its antigen has not been determined. Base qualities are missing; no much larger clone stands one base away.

The sequence was collected from a male donor with ankylosing spondylitis. The V and J segments used are TRBV7-9 and TRBJ2-1; 9 nucleotides in the junction match TRBD1. The sample consisted of blood, either unsorted or a sorted T cell fraction (not recorded which). The CDR3: CASSNGQGHGEQFF. The DNA reads as follows: TGTGCCAGCAGCAACGGACAGGGGCATGGTGAGCAGTTCTTC.